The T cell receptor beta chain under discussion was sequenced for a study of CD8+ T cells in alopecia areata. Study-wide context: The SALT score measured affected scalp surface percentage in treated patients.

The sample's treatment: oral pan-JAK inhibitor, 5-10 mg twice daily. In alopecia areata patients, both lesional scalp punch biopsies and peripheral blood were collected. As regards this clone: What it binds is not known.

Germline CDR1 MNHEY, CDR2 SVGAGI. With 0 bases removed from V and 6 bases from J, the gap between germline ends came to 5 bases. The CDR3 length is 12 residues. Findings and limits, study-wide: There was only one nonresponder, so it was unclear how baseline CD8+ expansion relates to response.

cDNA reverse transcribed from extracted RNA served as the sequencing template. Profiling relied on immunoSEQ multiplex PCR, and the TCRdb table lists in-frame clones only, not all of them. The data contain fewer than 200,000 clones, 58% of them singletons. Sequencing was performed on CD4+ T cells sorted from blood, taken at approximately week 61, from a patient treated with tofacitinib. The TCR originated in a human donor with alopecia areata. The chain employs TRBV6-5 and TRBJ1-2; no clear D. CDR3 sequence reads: CASSYSRDGYTF. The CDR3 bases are TGTGCCAGCAGTTACTCGAGGGATGGCTACACCTTC.